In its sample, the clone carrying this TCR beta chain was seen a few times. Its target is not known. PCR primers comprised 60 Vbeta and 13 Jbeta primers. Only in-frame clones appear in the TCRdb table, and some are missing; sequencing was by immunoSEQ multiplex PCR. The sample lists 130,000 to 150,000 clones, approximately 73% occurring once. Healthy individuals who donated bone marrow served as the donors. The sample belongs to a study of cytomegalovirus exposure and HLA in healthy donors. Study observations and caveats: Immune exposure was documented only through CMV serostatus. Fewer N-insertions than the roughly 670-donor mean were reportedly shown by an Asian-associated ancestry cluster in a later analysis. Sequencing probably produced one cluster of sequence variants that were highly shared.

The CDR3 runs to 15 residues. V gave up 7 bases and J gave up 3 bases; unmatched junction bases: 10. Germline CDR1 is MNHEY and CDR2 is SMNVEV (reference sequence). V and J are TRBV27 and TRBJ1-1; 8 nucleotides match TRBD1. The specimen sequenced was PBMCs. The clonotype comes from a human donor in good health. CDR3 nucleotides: TGTGCCAGCACCCCAAGACAGGGGCCCTACACTGAAGCTTTCTTT. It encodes CASTPRQGPYTEAFF.